Described below is a single T cell receptor beta chain sequence and its context. The data originate from a study of control samples from healthy donors and cancer patients. The protocol was immunoSEQ multiplex PCR, while the TCRdb copy is restricted to in-frame clones and leaves out a portion. The table records some 140,000 clones, about 94% of them present only once. Per germline, CDR1 MDHEN and CDR2 SYDVKM. The CDR3 runs 14 residues. V gave up 5 bases and J gave up 7 bases, with 14 bases separating them. Specimen: blood. This chain joins TRBV28 and TRBJ1-4, with D possibly TRBD1 on 5 matching bases. The sequence came from a man aged 35-49 years in good health. The CDR3 here is CASSGGGFREKLFF. CDR3 coding DNA: TGTGCCAGCAGTGGGGGAGGGTTCCGTGAAAAACTGTTTTTT.